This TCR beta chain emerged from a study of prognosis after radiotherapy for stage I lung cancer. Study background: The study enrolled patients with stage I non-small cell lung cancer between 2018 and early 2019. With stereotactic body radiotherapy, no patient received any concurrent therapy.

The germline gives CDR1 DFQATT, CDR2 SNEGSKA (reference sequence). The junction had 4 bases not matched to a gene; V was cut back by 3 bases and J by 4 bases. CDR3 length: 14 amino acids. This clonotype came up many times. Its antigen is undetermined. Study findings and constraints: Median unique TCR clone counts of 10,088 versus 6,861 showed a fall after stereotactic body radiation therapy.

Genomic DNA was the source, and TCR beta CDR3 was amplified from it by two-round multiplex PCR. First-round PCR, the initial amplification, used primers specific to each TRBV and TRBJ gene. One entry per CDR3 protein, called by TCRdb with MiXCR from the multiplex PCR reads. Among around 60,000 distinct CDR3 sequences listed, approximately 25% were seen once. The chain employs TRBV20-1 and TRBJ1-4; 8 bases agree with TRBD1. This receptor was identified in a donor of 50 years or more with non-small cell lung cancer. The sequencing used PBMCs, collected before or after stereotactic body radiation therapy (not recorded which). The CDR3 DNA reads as TGCAGTGCTAGTCCTACAGGGGGTAATGAAAAACTGTTTTTT. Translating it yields CSASPTGGNEKLFF.